This T cell receptor beta chain is from a study of blood T cell repertoires in COVID-19. Study details: The United States, Italy and Spain supplied acute and convalescent COVID-19 samples. T cells, B-cell-depleted T cells, or PBMCs provided the cDNA or gDNA that served as material.

In germline, CDR1 is LNHDA, CDR2 SQIVND (reference sequence). The CDR3 contains 15 residues. V was pared by 6 bases and J by 4 bases, with 18 bases between. In the original processing: For nucleated cells, counts were estimated from reference gene primer amplification. Clones were sequenced by immunoSEQ multiplex PCR, and TCRdb holds only the in-frame ones, with some missing. Clonal size and the V and J genes are those of that table, whereas D and trimming came from the DNA. The sample has about 100,000 clones; approximately 90% are singletons. The TCR sequence derives from a man in his sixties with acute or convalescent COVID-19. Sequences were obtained from peripheral blood. This sequence joins TRBV19 and TRBJ1-1, with D perhaps matching TRBD1 (5 bases). This chain's CDR3 is CASSTRRRGTTEAFF. The DNA for the CDR3 is TGTGCCAGTAGCACCCGGAGACGGGGGACCACTGAAGCTTTCTTT. Combining the CDR3 with reference TRBV19 and TRBJ1-1 gives the whole variable domain DGGITQSPKYLFRKEGQNVTLSCEQNLNHDAMYWYRQDPGQGLRLIYYSQIVNDFQKGDIAEGYSVSREKKESFPLTVTSAQKNPTAFYLCASSTRRRGTTEAFFGQGTRLTVV.